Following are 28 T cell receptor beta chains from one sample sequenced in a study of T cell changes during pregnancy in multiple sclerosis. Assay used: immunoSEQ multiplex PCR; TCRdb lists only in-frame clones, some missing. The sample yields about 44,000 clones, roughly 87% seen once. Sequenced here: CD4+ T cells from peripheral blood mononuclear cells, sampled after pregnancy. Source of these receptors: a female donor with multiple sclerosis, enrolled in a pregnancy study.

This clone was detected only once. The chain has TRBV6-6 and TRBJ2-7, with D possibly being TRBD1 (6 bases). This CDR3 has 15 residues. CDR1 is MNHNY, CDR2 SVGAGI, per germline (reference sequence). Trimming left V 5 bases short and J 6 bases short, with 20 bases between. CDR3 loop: CASSPYRERTAEQYF. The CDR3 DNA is TGTGCCAGCAGTCCCTACAGGGAACGGACTGCCGAGCAGTACTTC.

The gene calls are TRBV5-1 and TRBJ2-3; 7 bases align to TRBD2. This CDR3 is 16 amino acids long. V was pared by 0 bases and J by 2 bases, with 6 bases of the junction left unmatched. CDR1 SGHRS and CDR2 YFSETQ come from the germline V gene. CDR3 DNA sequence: TGCGCCAGCAGCTTGGGGACTAGGTGGGTCACAGATACGCAGTATTTT. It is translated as CASSLGTRWVTDTQYF. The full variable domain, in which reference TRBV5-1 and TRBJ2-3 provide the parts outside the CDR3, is KAGVTQTPRYLIKTRGQQVTLSCSPISGHRSVSWYQQTPGQGLQFLFEYFSETQRNKGNFPGRFSGRQFSNSRSEMNVSTLELGDSALYLCASSLGTRWVTDTQYFGPGTRLTVL.

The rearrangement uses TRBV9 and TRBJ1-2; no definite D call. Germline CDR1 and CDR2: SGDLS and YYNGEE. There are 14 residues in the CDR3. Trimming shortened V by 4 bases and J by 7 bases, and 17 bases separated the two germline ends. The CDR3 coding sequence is TGTGCCAGCAGCCGCACCGGGTCCATCGGTGGCTACACCTTC. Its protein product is CASSRTGSIGGYTF.

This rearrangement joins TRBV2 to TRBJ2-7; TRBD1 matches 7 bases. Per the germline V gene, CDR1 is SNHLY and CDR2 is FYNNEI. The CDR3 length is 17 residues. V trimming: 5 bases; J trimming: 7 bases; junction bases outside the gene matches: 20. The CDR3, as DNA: TGTGCCAGCAGTACCAGTTCCGACAGGGCCTATACGAGTGAGCAGTACTTC. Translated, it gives CASSTSSDRAYTSEQYF. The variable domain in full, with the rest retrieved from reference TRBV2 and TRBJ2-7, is EPEVTQTPSHQVTQMGQEVILRCVPISNHLYFYWYRQILGQKVEFLVSFYNNEISEKSEIFDDQFSVERPDGSNFTLKIRSTKLEDSAMYFCASSTSSDRAYTSEQYFGPGTRLTVT.

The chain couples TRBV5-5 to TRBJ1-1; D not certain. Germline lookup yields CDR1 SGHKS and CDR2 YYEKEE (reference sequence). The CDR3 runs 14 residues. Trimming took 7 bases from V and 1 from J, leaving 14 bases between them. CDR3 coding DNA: TGTGCCAGCCCAGGAAGACGGAAGAACACTGAAGCTTTCTTT. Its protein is CASPGRRKNTEAFF.

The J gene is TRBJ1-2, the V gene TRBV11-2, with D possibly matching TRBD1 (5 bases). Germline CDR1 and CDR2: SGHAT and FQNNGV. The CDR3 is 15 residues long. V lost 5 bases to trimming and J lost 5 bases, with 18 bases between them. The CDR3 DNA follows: TGTGCCAGCAGCCCTTCCCGTGGAGGGGCTTATGGCTACACCTTC. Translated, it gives CASSPSRGGAYGYTF.

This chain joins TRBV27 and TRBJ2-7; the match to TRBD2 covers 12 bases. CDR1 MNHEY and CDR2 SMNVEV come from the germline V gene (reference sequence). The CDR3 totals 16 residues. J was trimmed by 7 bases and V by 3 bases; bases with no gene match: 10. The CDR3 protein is CASSFWLAGGPGEQYF. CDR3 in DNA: TGTGCCAGCAGTTTTTGGCTAGCGGGAGGGCCTGGGGAGCAGTACTTC.

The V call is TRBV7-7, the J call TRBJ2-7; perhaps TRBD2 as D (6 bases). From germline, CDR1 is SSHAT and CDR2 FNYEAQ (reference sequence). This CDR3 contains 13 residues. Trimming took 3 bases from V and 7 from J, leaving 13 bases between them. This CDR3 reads CASSLGTLGEQYF. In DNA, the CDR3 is TGTGCCAGCAGCTTGGGGACTCTAGGGGAGCAGTACTTC.

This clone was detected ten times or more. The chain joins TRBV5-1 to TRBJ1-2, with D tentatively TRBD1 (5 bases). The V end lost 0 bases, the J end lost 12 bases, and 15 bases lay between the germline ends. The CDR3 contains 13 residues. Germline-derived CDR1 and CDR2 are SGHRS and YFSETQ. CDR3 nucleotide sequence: TGCGCCAGCAGCTTGGAATTGGAGGGGCCTCACACCTTC. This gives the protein CASSLELEGPHTF.

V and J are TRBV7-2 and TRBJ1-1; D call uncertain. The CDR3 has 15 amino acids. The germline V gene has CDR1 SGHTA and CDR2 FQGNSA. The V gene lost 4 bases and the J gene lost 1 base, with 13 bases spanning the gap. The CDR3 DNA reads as TGTGCCAGCAGCTGGAAACAGCCGGAGAACACTGAAGCTTTCTTT. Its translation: CASSWKQPENTEAFF. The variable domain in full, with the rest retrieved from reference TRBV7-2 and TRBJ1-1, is GAGVSQSPSNKVTEKGKDVELRCDPISGHTALYWYRQSLGQGLEFLIYFQGNSAPDKSGLPSDRFSAERTGGSVSTLTIQRTQQEDSAVYLCASSWKQPENTEAFFGQGTRLTVV.

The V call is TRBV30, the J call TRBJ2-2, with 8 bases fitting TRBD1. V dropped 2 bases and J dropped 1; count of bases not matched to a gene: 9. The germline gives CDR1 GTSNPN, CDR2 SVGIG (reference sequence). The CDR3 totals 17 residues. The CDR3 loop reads CAWSIQGAGQNTGELFF. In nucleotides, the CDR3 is TGTGCCTGGAGTATTCAGGGGGCGGGACAGAACACCGGGGAGCTGTTTTTT.

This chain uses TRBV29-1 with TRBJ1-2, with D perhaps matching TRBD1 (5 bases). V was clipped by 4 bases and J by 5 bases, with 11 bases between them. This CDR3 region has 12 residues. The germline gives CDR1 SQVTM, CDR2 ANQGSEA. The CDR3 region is CSVVGGGYGYTF. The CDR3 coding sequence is TGCAGCGTTGTCGGGGGAGGGTATGGCTACACCTTC.

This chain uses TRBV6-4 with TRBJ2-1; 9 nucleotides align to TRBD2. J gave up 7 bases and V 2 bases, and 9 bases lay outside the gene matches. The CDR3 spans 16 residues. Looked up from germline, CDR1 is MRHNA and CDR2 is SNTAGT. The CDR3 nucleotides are TGTGCCAGCAGTGACGGTAGCGGGAGAGGCCTGAATGAGCAGTTCTTC. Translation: CASSDGSGRGLNEQFF.

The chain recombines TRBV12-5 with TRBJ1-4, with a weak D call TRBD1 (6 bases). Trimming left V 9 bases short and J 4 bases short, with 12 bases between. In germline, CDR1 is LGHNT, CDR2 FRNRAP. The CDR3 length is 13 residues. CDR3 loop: CASTGTLNEKLFF. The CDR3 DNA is TGTGCTAGCACCGGGACACTTAATGAAAAACTGTTTTTT.

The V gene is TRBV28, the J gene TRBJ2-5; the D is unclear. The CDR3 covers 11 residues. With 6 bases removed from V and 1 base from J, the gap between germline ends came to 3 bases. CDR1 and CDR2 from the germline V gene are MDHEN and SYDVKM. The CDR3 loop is CASSLQETQYF. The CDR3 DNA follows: TGTGCCAGCAGCCTCCAAGAGACCCAGTACTTC.

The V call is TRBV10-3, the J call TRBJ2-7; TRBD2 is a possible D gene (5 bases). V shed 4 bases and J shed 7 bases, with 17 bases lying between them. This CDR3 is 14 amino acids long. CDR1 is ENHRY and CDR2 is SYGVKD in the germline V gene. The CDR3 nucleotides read TGTGCCATCAGTGGGAGGACGGACCCGGGAGAGCAGTACTTC. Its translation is CAISGRTDPGEQYF.

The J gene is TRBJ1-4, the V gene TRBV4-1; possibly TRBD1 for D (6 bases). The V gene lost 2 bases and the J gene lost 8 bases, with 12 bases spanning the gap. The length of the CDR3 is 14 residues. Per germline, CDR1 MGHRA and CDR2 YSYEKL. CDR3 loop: CASSQRQQGEKLFF. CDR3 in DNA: TGCGCCAGCAGCCAACGGCAGCAGGGGGAAAAACTGTTTTTT.

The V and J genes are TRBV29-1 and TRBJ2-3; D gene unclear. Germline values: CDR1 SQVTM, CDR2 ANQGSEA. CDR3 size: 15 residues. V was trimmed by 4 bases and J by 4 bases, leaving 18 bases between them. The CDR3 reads CSVAGYPMAPDTQYF. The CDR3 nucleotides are TGCAGCGTTGCCGGGTACCCTATGGCGCCAGATACGCAGTATTTT.

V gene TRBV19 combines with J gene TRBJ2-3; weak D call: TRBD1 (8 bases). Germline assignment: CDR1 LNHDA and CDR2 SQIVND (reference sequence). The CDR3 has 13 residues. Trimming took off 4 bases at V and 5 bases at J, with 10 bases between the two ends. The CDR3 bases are TGTGCCAGTAGTAACAGGGGGGGAGATACGCAGTATTTT. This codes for CASSNRGGDTQYF.

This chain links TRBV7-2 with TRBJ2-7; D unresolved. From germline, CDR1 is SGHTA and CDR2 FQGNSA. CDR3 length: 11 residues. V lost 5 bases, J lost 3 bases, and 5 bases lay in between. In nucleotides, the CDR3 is TGTGCCAGCAGCGTTAACTACGAGCAGTACTTC. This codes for CASSVNYEQYF.

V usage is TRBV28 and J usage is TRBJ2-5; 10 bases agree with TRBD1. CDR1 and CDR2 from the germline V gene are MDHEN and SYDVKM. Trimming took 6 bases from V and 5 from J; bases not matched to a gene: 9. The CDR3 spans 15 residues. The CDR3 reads CASSWTGGLFETQYF. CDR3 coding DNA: TGTGCCAGCAGCTGGACAGGGGGTCTTTTCGAGACCCAGTACTTC.

DNA of the CDR3: TGTGCCAGCAGCTTGGATCTAGCGGGAGTGCGCGAGACCCAGTACTTC. Protein sequence: CASSLDLAGVRETQYF. The genes are TRBV5-4 and TRBJ2-5; 10 bases agree with TRBD2. The CDR3 spans 16 residues. Trimming at V came to 0 bases and at J to 5 bases, leaving 7 bases not matched to a gene. Looked up from germline, CDR1 is SGHNT and CDR2 is YYREEE (reference sequence).

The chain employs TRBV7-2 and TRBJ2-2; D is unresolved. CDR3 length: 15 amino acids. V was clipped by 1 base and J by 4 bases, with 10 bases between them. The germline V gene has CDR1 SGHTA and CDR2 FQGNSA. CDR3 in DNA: TGTGCCAGCAGCTTAGATGGCAAACGCACCGGGGAGCTGTTTTTT. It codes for CASSLDGKRTGELFF.

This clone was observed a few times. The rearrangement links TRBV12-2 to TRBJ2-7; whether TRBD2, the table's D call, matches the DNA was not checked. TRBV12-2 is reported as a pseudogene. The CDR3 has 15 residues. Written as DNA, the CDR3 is TGTGCAAGTCGCTTAGCAATAGAGCGGTCCTACGAGCAGTACTTC. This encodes CASRLAIERSYEQYF.

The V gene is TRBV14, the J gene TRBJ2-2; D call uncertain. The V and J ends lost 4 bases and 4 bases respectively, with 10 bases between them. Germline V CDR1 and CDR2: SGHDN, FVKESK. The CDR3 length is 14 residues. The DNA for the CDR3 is TGTGCCAGCAGCCTCAGTCCCCTCACCGGGGAGCTGTTTTTT. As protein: CASSLSPLTGELFF.

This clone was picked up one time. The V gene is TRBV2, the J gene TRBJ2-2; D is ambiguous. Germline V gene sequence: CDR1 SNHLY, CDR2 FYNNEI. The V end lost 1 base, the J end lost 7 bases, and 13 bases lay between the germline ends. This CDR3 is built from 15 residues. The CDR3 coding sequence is TGTGCCAGCAGTGAAGGGAGTAGGTCTGGCGGGGAGCTGTTTTTT. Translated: CASSEGSRSGGELFF. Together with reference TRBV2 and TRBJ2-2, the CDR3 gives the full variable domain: EPEVTQTPSHQVTQMGQEVILRCVPISNHLYFYWYRQILGQKVEFLVSFYNNEISEKSEIFDDQFSVERPDGSNFTLKIRSTKLEDSAMYFCASSEGSRSGGELFFGEGSRLTVL.

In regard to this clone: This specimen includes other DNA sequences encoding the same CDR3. The CDR3 DNA reads as TGCGCCAGCAGCTTGGGGCGGGAGGGCGATACGCAGTATTTT. It encodes CASSLGREGDTQYF. This chain uses TRBV5-1 with TRBJ2-3, with 9 bases that match TRBD2. Germline V gives CDR1 SGHRS, CDR2 YFSETQ. The trim removed 0 bases at V and 6 bases at J, leaving 2 bases unmatched. The CDR3 runs to 14 residues.

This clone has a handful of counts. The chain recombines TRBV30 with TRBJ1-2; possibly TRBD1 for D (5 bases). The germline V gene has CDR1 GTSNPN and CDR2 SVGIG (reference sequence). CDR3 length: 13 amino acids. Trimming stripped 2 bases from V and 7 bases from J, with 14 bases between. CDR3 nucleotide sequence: TGTGCCTGGAGTAAATCAGGGCATCTTGGCTACACCTTC. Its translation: CAWSKSGHLGYTF.